A single sample gave rise to the 15 T cell receptor beta chains below, sequenced in a study of post-analysis software for immune sequencing data. General observations from the study: Controls had lower frequencies than patients of roughly five TRBV segments, which included TRBV5-6, TRBV5-1 and TRBV20-1.

Their antigen targets remain unknown. The TCR beta cDNA libraries contained unique molecular identifiers. TCRdb ran MiXCR on the PCR reads and lists one entry per CDR3 protein. The data show around 700,000 distinct CDR3 sequences, with approximately 60% seen just once and roughly 10% held by the top ten. Sequences were obtained from blood. The receptors originated from a girl aged 2-10 years with multiple sclerosis.

The chain recombines TRBV5-1 with TRBJ2-4; D might be TRBD2 (5 bases). Germline values: CDR1 SGHRS, CDR2 YFSETQ. V was cut by 4 bases and J by 3 bases, with 14 bases left in between. The CDR3 spans 15 residues. For the CDR3, the DNA is TGCGCCAGCAGCGAGTCGGGGTTCGGCAAAAACATTCAGTACTTC. This encodes CASSESGFGKNIQYF.

V and J are TRBV20-1 and TRBJ2-1, with D unresolved. Germline CDR1 reads DFQATT; CDR2 reads SNEGSKA (reference sequence). Trimming pared 1 base from V and 5 bases from J, leaving 6 bases between. This CDR3 region has 12 residues. The CDR3 region is CSARVPHNEQFF. DNA for the CDR3: TGCAGTGCTAGAGTTCCGCACAATGAGCAGTTCTTC.

The chain recombines TRBV12-3 or TRBV12-4 with TRBJ2-3; TRBD2 aligns across 10 bases. CDR3 length: 15 amino acids. After removal of 3 bases from V and 5 bases from J, the junction contained 5 bases not matched to a gene. The CDR3 coding sequence is TGTGCCAGCAGTTTTTTGGCTAGCGGGAGAGATACGCAGTATTTT. The encoded protein is CASSFLASGRDTQYF.

V gene TRBV5-8 combines with J gene TRBJ2-7, with D maybe TRBD2 (6 bases). The CDR3 loop spans 16 amino acids. V lost 5 bases, J lost 4 bases, and 22 bases lay in between. Per the germline V gene, CDR1 is SGHTS and CDR2 is YDEGEE. The chain's CDR3 is CASRPISWGREYEQYF. In nucleotides, the CDR3 is TGTGCCAGCAGGCCGATTTCGTGGGGACGGGAGTACGAGCAGTACTTC.

The CDR3 bases are TGTGCCAGCAGCATGACTGGATCTGAAGCTTTCTTT. Residues: CASSMTGSEAFF. The J gene is TRBJ1-1, the V gene TRBV5-5; D is ambiguous. The CDR3 totals 12 residues. Germline assignment: CDR1 SGHKS and CDR2 YYEKEE (reference sequence). Trimming cost V 4 bases and J 6 bases, with 10 bases left between them.

This clonotype came up a few times. The gene calls are TRBV5-1 and TRBJ1-1, with 9 bases lining up with TRBD1. Per germline, CDR1 SGHRS and CDR2 YFSETQ. CDR3 length: 15 residues. J gave up 1 base and V 4 bases, and 5 bases lay outside the gene matches. This CDR3 reads CASSPGQGENTEAFF. The CDR3, as DNA: TGCGCCAGCAGCCCGGGACAGGGAGAGAACACTGAAGCTTTCTTT.

The chain links TRBV20-1 to TRBJ2-3, with a weak D call TRBD1 (5 bases). The CDR3 spans 13 residues. Trimming stripped 7 bases from V and 6 bases from J, with 17 bases between. Germline values: CDR1 DFQATT, CDR2 SNEGSKA (reference sequence). The CDR3 nucleotides read TGCAGTGTGTGGTTCGTGGGGCCGGATACGCAGTATTTT. It specifies CSVWFVGPDTQYF.

This clonotype was observed a few times. The rearrangement uses TRBV5-6 and TRBJ2-2, with D uncertain. Germline values: CDR1 SGHDT, CDR2 YYEEEE. The CDR3 spans 16 residues. The V end was cut by 1 base, the J end by 3 bases, with 13 bases between. CDR3: CASSLSPSGHTGELFF. The CDR3 DNA reads TGTGCCAGCAGCTTGTCCCCGTCAGGCCACACCGGGGAGCTGTTTTTT.

The rearrangement links TRBV7-2 to TRBJ2-1, with 10 bases fitting TRBD2. The CDR3 covers 16 residues. The germline gives CDR1 SGHTA, CDR2 FQGNSA. The V gene end was trimmed by 3 bases and the J gene end by 3 bases; junction bases not matched to a gene: 5. The DNA of the CDR3 is TGTGCCAGCAGCTTCCTAGCGGGGGCCCTCTACAATGAGCAGTTCTTC. Translating it yields CASSFLAGALYNEQFF. Variable domain in full (rest from reference TRBV7-2 and TRBJ2-1): GAGVSQSPSNKVTEKGKDVELRCDPISGHTALYWYRQSLGQGLEFLIYFQGNSAPDKSGLPSDRFSAERTGGSVSTLTIQRTQQEDSAVYLCASSFLAGALYNEQFFGPGTRLTVL.

The chain carries TRBV11-2 and TRBJ2-1; TRBD2 is a possible D gene (5 bases). The germline gives CDR1 SGHAT, CDR2 FQNNGV. Trimming removed 4 bases from V and 6 bases from J, with 22 bases in between. This CDR3 spans 17 amino acids. The CDR3 protein is CASSSPLRADKINEQFF. CDR3 DNA: TGTGCCAGCAGCTCCCCTCTTAGAGCGGATAAAATCAATGAGCAGTTCTTC.

The rearrangement joins TRBV7-2 to TRBJ2-4; 13 bases are shared with TRBD2. The tail of the sequence fits TRBJ2-7 better, so the J call may be wrong. CDR1 and CDR2 (germline): SGHTA, FQGNSA. This CDR3 region has 14 residues. The CDR3 nucleotides are TGTGCCAGCAGCGCGACTAGCGGGGGGTACGAGCAGTACTTC. Translated: CASSATSGGYEQYF.

The chain has TRBV5-1 and TRBJ2-7, with 7 bases that match TRBD2. Germline V lookup: CDR1 SGHRS, CDR2 YFSETQ. The CDR3 is made up of 13 amino acids. Trimming cost V 5 bases and J 0 bases; bases outside gene matches: 2. CDR3 amino acids: CASRVAGSYEQYF. For the CDR3, the DNA is TGCGCCAGCAGGGTAGCGGGCTCCTACGAGCAGTACTTC.

This chain joins TRBV7-6 and TRBJ2-1; D might be TRBD2 (5 bases). Gene TRBJ2-7 matches the end of the DNA better, so the J call may be wrong. This CDR3 is 17 amino acids long. The germline V gene encodes CDR1 SGHVS and CDR2 FNYEAQ. DNA for the CDR3: TGTGCCAGCAGCCTAGAAGCGGTGGCATCACCATACAATGAGCAGTACTTC. Translated, it gives CASSLEAVASPYNEQYF.

The chain employs TRBV24-1 and TRBJ2-1; TRBD1 agrees at 7 bases. The V and J ends lost 3 bases and 5 bases, in that order; junction bases with no gene match: 12. Germline CDR1 is KGHDR and CDR2 is SFDVKD. The CDR3 covers 17 residues. CDR3 coding DNA: TGTGCCACCAGTGATCATCCGACAGGGTGGGGAAACAATGAGCAGTTCTTC. Translating gives CATSDHPTGWGNNEQFF.

This clonotype has just a few counts. This chain uses TRBV25-1 with TRBJ2-1; D is possibly TRBD2 (6 bases). Deletions cut 6 bases from V and 5 bases from J, with 20 bases between. CDR1 and CDR2 (germline): MGHDK, SYGVNS. The CDR3 extends over 16 amino acids. Here the CDR3 reads CASSENGGIGDNEQFF. CDR3 in DNA: TGTGCCAGCAGCGAAAATGGGGGGATTGGCGACAATGAGCAGTTCTTC. Drawing the rest from reference TRBV25-1 and TRBJ2-1, the complete variable domain is EADIYQTPRYLVIGTGKKITLECSQTMGHDKMYWYQQDPGMELHLIHYSYGVNSTEKGDLSSESTVSRIRTEHFPLTLESARPSHTSQYLCASSENGGIGDNEQFFGPGTRLTVL.